The 10 T cell receptor beta chains below were found in one sample sequenced in a study of T cell responses to AZD1222 COVID-19 vaccine. Produced via immunoSEQ multiplex PCR; TCRdb's table is partial and in-frame only. The profile covers 97,000 or so clones, with roughly 90% appearing a single time and around 8.3% taken by the ten largest. Sequenced here: peripheral blood, sampled 28 days after the second AZD1222 dose. The receptors originated from an adult who received the AZD1222 COVID-19 vaccine.

This rearrangement joins TRBV24-1 to TRBJ2-2, with a possible D match to TRBD2 (7 bases). Germline CDR1 and CDR2: KGHDR and SFDVKD. V lost 5 bases, J lost 5 bases, and 14 bases lay in between. The CDR3 is made up of 15 amino acids. DNA for the CDR3: TGTGCCACCAGTGGCTTCGGGGGGCAAACCGGGGAGCTGTTTTTT. Translation gives CATSGFGGQTGELFF.

The chain joins TRBV10-2 to TRBJ1-1; 7 bases agree with TRBD1. The V gene end was trimmed by 6 bases and the J gene end by 3 bases; junction bases not matched to a gene: 4. CDR1 is WSHSY and CDR2 is SAAADI in the germline V gene. The CDR3 is 13 residues long. Written as DNA, the CDR3 is TGCGCCAGCAGAAGAGACAGGGACACTGAAGCTTTCTTT. It encodes CASRRDRDTEAFF.

The chain links TRBV6-1 to TRBJ1-5; 7 positions match TRBD1. With V trimmed by 3 bases and J by 6 bases, 8 bases remained unmatched. Germline CDR1 is MNHNS and CDR2 is SASEGT. The CDR3 is made up of 15 amino acids. The CDR3 loop reads CASSEWRQGSQPQHF. CDR3 sequence (DNA): TGTGCCAGCAGTGAGTGGAGACAGGGAAGTCAGCCCCAGCATTTT.

The chain links TRBV19 to TRBJ2-1; D gene uncertain. V was trimmed by 4 bases and J by 1 base, leaving 8 bases between them. The CDR3 length is 14 residues. Germline CDR1 and CDR2: LNHDA and SQIVND (reference sequence). The CDR3 bases are TGTGCCAGTAGTAGGGCGAGATCCTACAATGAGCAGTTCTTC. It encodes CASSRARSYNEQFF.

The chain employs TRBV3-1 (or the pseudogene TRBV3-2) and TRBJ2-1; 13 bases fit TRBD2. The CDR3 length is 15 residues. Germline V gives CDR1 LGHDT, CDR2 YNNKEL (reference sequence). V lost 5 bases, J lost 7 bases, and 5 bases stayed unmatched. The CDR3 reads CASSAGTSGVNEQFF. CDR3 coding DNA: TGTGCCAGCAGCGCTGGGACTAGCGGGGTAAATGAGCAGTTCTTC.

The J gene is TRBJ2-2, the V gene TRBV7-9; perhaps TRBD2 as D (5 bases). Trimming stripped 4 bases from V and 7 bases from J, with 13 bases between. The CDR3 runs to 14 residues. Germline-derived CDR1 and CDR2 are SEHNR and FQNEAQ (reference sequence). The CDR3 nucleotides read TGTGCCAGCAGCTCACCCTCAGCGGTCGGGGAGCTGTTTTTT. Its translation: CASSSPSAVGELFF.

On this clone itself: This sample includes further DNA sequences coding for the same CDR3. This chain links TRBV9 with TRBJ1-1; TRBD1 matches 7 bases. This CDR3 contains 14 residues. Looked up from germline, CDR1 is SGDLS and CDR2 is YYNGEE. Losses at the gene ends were 4 bases for V and 5 bases for J; bases not matched to a gene: 8. The chain's CDR3 is CASSPRQGGTEAFF. DNA of the CDR3: TGTGCCAGCAGCCCCAGACAGGGAGGAACTGAAGCTTTCTTT.

The rearrangement joins TRBV5-1 to TRBJ2-7; 8 bases fit TRBD1. Germline V gives CDR1 SGHRS, CDR2 YFSETQ. The ends lost 0 bases at V and 1 base at J; junction bases unmatched: 9. This CDR3 spans 17 amino acids. The CDR3 region has the DNA TGCGCCAGCAGCTTGGGGGGACAGGCACGACTATCCTACGAGCAGTACTTC. It encodes CASSLGGQARLSYEQYF.

The CDR3: CASSLNRGVGQETQYF. The DNA of the CDR3 is TGTGCCAGCAGTTTAAACAGGGGGGTTGGGCAAGAGACCCAGTACTTC. The chain joins TRBV27 to TRBJ2-5; TRBD1 agrees at 8 bases. V lost 2 bases, J lost 2 bases, and 7 bases stayed unmatched. This CDR3 region has 16 residues. Per germline, CDR1 MNHEY and CDR2 SMNVEV (reference sequence).

The gene calls are TRBV7-9 and TRBJ2-2, with D possibly TRBD1 on 6 matching bases. Trimming stripped 3 bases from V and 6 bases from J, with 14 bases between. CDR1 SEHNR and CDR2 FQNEAQ come from the germline V gene (reference sequence). The CDR3 loop spans 15 amino acids. CDR3 in DNA: TGTGCCAGCAGCTTGAGTACAGGGAAGGCCGGGGAGCTGTTTTTT. Translating it yields CASSLSTGKAGELFF.